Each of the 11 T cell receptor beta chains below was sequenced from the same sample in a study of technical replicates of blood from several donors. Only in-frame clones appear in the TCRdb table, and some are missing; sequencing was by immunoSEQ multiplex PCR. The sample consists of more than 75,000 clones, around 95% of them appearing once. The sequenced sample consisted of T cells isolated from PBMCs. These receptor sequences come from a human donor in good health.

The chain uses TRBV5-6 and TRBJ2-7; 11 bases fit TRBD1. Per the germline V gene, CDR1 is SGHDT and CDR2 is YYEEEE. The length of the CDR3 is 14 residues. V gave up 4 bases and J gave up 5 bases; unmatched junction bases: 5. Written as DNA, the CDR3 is TGTGCCAGCAGCAGGGACAGGGGGTACCACGAGCAGTACTTC. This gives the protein CASSRDRGYHEQYF.

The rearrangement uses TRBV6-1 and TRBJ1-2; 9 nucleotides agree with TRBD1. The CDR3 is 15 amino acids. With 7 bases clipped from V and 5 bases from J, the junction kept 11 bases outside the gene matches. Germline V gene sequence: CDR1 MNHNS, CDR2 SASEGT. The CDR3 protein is CASTPLRDRAYGYTF. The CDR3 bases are TGTGCCAGCACCCCCCTACGGGACAGGGCTTATGGCTACACCTTC.

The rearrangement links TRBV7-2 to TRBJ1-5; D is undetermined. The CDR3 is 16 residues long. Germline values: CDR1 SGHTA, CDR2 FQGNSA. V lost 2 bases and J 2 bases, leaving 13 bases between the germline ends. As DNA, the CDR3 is TGTGCCAGCAGCTTATATCCAATTTTAGGCAATCAGCCCCAGCATTTT. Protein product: CASSLYPILGNQPQHF.

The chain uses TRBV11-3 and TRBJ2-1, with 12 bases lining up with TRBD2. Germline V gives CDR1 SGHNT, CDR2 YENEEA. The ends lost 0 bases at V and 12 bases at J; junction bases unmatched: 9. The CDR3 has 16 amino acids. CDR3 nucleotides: TGTGCCAGCAGCTTAGATCGACTAGCGGGGGCCGGGAGGCAGTTCTTC. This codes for CASSLDRLAGAGRQFF. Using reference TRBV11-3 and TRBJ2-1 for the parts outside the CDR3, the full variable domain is EAGVVQSPRYKIIEKKQPVAFWCNPISGHNTLYWYLQNLGQGPELLIRYENEEAVDDSQLPKDRFSAERLKGVDSTLKIQPAELGDSAVYLCASSLDRLAGAGRQFFGPGTRLTVL.

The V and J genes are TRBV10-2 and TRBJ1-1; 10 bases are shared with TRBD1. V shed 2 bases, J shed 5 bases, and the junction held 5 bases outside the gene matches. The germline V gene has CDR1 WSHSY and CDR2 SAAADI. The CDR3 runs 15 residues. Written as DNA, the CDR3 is TGCGCCAGCAGTGAGCCTGGGACAGGGGATACTGAAGCTTTCTTT. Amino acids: CASSEPGTGDTEAFF.

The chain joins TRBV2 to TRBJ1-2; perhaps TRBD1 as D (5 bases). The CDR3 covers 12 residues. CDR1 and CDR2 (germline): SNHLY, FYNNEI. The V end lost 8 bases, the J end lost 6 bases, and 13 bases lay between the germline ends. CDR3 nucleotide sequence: TGTGCCAGCCACCAGGGAGGGGATGGCTACACCTTC. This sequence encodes CASHQGGDGYTF.

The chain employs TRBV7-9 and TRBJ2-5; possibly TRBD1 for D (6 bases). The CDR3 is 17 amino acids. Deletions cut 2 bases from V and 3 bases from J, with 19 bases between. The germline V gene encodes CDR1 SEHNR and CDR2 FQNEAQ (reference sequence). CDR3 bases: TGTGCCAGCAGCTTAATTCGGGACATTTGGGAGAAAGAGACCCAGTACTTC. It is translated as CASSLIRDIWEKETQYF.

The CDR3 loop is CAWSRGPRGDTQYF. CDR3 bases: TGTGCCTGGAGTCGCGGACCCCGGGGAGATACGCAGTATTTT. V and J are TRBV30 and TRBJ2-3, with TRBD2 as a possible D gene (5 bases). Between the trimmed V and J ends, which lost 2 bases and 5 bases, there was a span of 14 bases. The CDR3 is 14 residues long. Germline V gene sequence: CDR1 GTSNPN, CDR2 SVGIG (reference sequence).

DNA for the CDR3: TGCGCCAGCAGCCAAGTTTTAGGACAGAACCCCTACGAGCAGTACTTC. Translating gives CASSQVLGQNPYEQYF. The chain carries TRBV4-1 and TRBJ2-7; D possibly corresponds to TRBD1 (6 bases). The V and J ends lost 1 base and 2 bases respectively, with 15 bases between them. The CDR3 loop spans 16 amino acids. The germline V gene has CDR1 MGHRA and CDR2 YSYEKL.

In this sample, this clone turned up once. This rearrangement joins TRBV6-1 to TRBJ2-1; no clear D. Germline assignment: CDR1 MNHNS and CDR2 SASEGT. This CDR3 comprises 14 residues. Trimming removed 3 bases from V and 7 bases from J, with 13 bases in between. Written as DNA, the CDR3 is TGTGCCAGCAGTGACCGCGCCCGTTATAATGAGCAGTTCTTC. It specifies CASSDRARYNEQFF.

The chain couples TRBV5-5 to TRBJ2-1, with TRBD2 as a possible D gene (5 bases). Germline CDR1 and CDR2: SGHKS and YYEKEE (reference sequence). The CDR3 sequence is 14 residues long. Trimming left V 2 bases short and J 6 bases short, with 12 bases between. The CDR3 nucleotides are TGTGCCAGCAGCTTTATACTAGTGATCAATGAGCAGTTCTTC. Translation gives CASSFILVINEQFF.